The TCR beta chain described here comes from a study of technical replicates of blood from a handful of donors. The data were produced by immunoSEQ multiplex PCR, yet TCRdb's version contains in-frame clones alone and is incomplete. Of just over 95,000 clones detected, roughly 94% appear once; the ten largest clones hold roughly 0.31%. The V gene end was trimmed by 1 base and the J gene end by 1 base; junction bases not matched to a gene: 0. CDR3 size: 14 residues. Germline V lookup: CDR1 LNHDA, CDR2 SQIVND (reference sequence). This rearrangement joins TRBV19 to TRBJ2-5; 7 bases fit TRBD2. The sequenced sample was T cells isolated from PBMCs. This clonotype was sampled from a human donor in good health. The CDR3 DNA is TGTGCCAGTAGTATAGGGGGGGGCCAAGAGACCCAGTACTTC. It is translated as CASSIGGGQETQYF.